This TCR beta chain was identified during a study of cytomegalovirus exposure and HLA in healthy donors. Overall study findings and caveats: The study listed under 200 cytomegalovirus-associated TCR beta chains.

With respect to this clone: The target antigen is unknown.

Some clones are missing from TCRdb's copy, which holds only in-frame ones; the method was immunoSEQ multiplex PCR. The sample holds approximately 120,000 clones, approximately 94% seen once. Germline values: CDR1 SGHDT, CDR2 YYEEEE. V lost 4 bases, J lost 4 bases, and 11 bases stayed unmatched. This CDR3 is built from 17 residues. Donors were drawn from the roughly 110-subject validation cohort, separate from the approximately 670-subject first cohort. This TCR came from a woman between 18 and 29 years old in good health and CMV-seronegative. This sequence joins TRBV5-6 and TRBJ2-2; TRBD1 matches 9 bases. Sample: PBMCs. CDR3 sequence (DNA): TGTGCCAGCAGCCGTTTCCGGGACAGGGACCCCACCGGGGAGCTGTTTTTT. This gives the protein CASSRFRDRDPTGELFF.